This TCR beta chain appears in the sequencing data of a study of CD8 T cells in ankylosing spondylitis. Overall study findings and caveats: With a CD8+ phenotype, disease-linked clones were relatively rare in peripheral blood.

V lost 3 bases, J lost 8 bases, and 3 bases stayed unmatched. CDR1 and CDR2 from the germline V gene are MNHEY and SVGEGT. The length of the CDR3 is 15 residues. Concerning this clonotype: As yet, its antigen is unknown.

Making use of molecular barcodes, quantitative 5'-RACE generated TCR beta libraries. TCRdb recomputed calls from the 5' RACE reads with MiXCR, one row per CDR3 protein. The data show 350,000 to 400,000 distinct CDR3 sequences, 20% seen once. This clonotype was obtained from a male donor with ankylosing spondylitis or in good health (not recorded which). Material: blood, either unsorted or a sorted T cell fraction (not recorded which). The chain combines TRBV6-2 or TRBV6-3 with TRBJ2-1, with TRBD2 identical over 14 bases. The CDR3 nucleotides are TGTGCCAGCAGTTATCTGGGACTAGCGGGGGATGAGCAGTTCTTC. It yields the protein CASSYLGLAGDEQFF.